This TCR beta chain stems from a study of CD8 T cells in ankylosing spondylitis. Findings of the study overall: Among TCR beta sequences, a motif of several highly homologous variants appeared characteristic of ankylosing spondylitis blood. In reactive arthritis synovial fluid and blood, some motif variants had been reported before.

TCR beta libraries were made by quantitative 5'-RACE with molecular barcodes. In TCRdb, the 5' RACE reads were re-called with MiXCR into one record per CDR3 protein. There are about 130,000 distinct CDR3 sequences in the sample; approximately 14% occur only once, and about 3% lies in the top ten. The CDR3 has 14 amino acids. V was shortened by 5 bases and J by 2 bases, with 13 bases between the two germline ends. CDR1 and CDR2 (germline): MNHEY, SMNVEV (reference sequence). This clonotype was seen many times. Its antigen is not known. Sequenced input: blood, either unsorted or a sorted T cell fraction (not recorded which). The TCR comes from a female donor with ankylosing spondylitis or in good health (not recorded which). The chain couples TRBV27 to TRBJ2-7; the D is unclear. CDR3 coding DNA: TGTGCCAGCAGTCTCGCGATACAGCCCTACGAGCAGTACTTC. Translated: CASSLAIQPYEQYF.